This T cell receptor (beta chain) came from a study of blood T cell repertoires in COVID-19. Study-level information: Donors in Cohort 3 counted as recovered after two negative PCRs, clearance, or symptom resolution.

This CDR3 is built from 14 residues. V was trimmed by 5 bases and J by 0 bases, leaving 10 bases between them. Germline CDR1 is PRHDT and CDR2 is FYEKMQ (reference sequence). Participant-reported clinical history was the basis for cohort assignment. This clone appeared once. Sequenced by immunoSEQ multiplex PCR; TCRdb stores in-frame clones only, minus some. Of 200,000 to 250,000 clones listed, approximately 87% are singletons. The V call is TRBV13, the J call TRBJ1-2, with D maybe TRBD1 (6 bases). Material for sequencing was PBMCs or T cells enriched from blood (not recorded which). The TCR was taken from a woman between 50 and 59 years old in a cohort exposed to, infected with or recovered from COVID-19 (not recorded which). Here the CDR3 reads CASSPQGTNYGYTF. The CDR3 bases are TGTGCCAGCAGCCCACAGGGTACTAACTATGGCTACACCTTC.